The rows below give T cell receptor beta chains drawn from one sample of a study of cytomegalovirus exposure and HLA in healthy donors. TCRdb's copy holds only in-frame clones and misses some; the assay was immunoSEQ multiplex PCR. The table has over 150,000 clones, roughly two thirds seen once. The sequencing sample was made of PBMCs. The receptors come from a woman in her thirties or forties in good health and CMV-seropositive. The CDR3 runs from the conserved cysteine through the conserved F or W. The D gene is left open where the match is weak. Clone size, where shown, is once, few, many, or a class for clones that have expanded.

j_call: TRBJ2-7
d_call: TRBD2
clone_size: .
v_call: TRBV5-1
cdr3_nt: TGCGCCAGCAGCCTAGCGGGAGGACCCTTAAACTACGAGCAGTACTTC
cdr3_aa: CASSLAGGPLNYEQYF

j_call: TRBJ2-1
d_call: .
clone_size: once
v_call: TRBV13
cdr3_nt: TGTGCCAGCAGGGGCGACGACAATGAGCAGTTCTTC
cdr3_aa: CASRGDDNEQFF

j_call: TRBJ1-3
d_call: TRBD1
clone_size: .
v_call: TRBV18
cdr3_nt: TGTGCCAGCTCACCAGAGGGACAGAACTCTGGAAACACCATATATTTT
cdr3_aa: CASSPEGQNSGNTIYF

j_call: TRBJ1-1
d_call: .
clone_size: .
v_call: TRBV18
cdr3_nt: TGTGCCAGCTCACTGTTGCGGCAGGGGACCGGAACTGAAGCTTTCTTT
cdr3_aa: CASSLLRQGTGTEAFF

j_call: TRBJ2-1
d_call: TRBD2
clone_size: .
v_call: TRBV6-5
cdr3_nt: TGTGCCAGCAGAACTAGCGGAAGCTACAATGAGCAGTTCTTC
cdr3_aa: CASRTSGSYNEQFF

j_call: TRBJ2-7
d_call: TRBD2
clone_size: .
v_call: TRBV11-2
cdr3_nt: TGTGCCAGCAGCTTAGATTCGGGACTAGCGGGGTACGAGCAGTACTTC
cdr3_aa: CASSLDSGLAGYEQYF

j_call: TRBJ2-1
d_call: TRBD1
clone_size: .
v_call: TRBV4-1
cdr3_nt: TGCGCCAGACCCCGGGACAGGGGATTCTTC
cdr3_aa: CARPRDRGFF

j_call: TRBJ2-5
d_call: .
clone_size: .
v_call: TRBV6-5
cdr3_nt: TGTGCCAGCAGTTACGTGCCTTCCAGACAAGAGACCCAGTACTTC
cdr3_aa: CASSYVPSRQETQYF

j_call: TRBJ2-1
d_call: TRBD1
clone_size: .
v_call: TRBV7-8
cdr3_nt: TGTGCCAGCAGGAGGACAGGGGCGCATGAGCAGTTCTTC
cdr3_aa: CASRRTGAHEQFF

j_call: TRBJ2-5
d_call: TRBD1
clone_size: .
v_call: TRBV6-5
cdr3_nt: TGTGCCAGCAGTTACTCGGGACAGACGGAGCAAGAGACCCAGTACTTC
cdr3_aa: CASSYSGQTEQETQYF

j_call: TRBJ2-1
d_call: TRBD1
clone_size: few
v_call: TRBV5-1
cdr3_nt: TGCGCCAGCAGCGGTGGGACAGCCAACAATGAGCAGTTCTTC
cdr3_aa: CASSGGTANNEQFF

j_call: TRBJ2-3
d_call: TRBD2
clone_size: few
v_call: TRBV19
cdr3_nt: TGTGCCACCAGATCCGGGGGGGCCAGGGATACGCAGTATTTT
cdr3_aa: CATRSGGARDTQYF

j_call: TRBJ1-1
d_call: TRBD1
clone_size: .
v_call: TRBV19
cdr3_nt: TGTGCCAGTAGTTCCGAAGGGACAGACACTGAAGCTTTCTTT
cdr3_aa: CASSSEGTDTEAFF